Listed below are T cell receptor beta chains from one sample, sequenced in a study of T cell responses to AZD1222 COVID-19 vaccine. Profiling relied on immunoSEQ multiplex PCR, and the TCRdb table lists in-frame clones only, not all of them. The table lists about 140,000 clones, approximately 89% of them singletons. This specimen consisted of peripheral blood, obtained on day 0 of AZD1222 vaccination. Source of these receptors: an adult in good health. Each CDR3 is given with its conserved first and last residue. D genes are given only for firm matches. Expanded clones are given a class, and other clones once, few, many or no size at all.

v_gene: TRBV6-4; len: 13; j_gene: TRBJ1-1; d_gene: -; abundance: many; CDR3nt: TGTGCCAGCAGTGACACAGACTACACTGAAGCTTTCTTT; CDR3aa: CASSDTDYTEAFF
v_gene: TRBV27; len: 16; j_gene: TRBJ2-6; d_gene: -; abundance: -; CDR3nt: TGTGCCAGCAGTTTAAGGCAGGCCTCTGGGGCCAACGTCCTGACTTTC; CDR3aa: CASSLRQASGANVLTF
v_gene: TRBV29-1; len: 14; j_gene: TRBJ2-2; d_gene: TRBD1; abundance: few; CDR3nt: TGCAGCGGGAGGACAGGGACGATTACCGGGGAGCTGTTTTTT; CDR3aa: CSGRTGTITGELFF
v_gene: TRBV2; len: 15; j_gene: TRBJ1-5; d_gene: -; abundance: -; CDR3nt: TGTGCCAGCAGAGGAAGTGGGACTGGGAATCAGCCCCAGCATTTT; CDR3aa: CASRGSGTGNQPQHF
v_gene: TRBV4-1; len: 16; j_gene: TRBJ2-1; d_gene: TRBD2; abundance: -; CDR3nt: TGCGCCAGCAGCCAAGGGCGGACTAGCGGAGGCAATGAGCAGTTCTTC; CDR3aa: CASSQGRTSGGNEQFF
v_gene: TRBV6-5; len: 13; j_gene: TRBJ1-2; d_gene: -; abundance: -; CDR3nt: TGTGCCAGCTCCTATGGCCCCGCAGGGGGCTACACCTTC; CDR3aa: CASSYGPAGGYTF
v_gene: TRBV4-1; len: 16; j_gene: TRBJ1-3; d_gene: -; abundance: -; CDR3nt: TGCGCCAGCAGCCAAGTTGGCAGGGAGTCTGGAAACACCATATATTTT; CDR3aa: CASSQVGRESGNTIYF
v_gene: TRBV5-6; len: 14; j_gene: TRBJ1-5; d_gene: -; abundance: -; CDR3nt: TGTGCCAGCAGGCCGGGGCGGGTCAATCAGCCCCAGCATTTT; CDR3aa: CASRPGRVNQPQHF
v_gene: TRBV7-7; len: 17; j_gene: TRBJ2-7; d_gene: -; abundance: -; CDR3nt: TGTGCTAGCAGCTCAATGACCGGGACGGAGAGCTCCTACGAGCAGTACTTC; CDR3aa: CASSSMTGTESSYEQYF
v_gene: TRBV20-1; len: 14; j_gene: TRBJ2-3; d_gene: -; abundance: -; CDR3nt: TGCAGTGCTAGTACACTAGGGTTAGCAGATACGCAGTATTTT; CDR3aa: CSASTLGLADTQYF
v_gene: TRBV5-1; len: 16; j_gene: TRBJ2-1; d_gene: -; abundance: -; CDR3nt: TGCGCCAGCAGCAAGGCAGGATCGGCATCCTACAATGAGCAGTTCTTC; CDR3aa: CASSKAGSASYNEQFF
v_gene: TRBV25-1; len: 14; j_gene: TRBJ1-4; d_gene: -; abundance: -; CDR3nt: TGTGCCAGCAGTGGACCCGCGATAAATGAAAAACTGTTTTTT; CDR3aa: CASSGPAINEKLFF
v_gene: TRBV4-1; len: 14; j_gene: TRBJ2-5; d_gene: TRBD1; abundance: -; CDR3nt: TGCGCCAGCAGCGAGGTAGGGGGCGGTGAGACCCAGTACTTC; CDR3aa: CASSEVGGGETQYF
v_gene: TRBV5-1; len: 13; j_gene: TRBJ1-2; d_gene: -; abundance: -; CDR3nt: TGCGCCAGCAGCTTGCAGGGCCACTATGGCTACACCTTC; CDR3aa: CASSLQGHYGYTF
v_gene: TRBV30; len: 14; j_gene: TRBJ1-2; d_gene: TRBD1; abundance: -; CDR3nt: TGTGCCTGGAGTGAAGGGACAGGGGTCCCAGGCTACACCTTC; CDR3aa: CAWSEGTGVPGYTF
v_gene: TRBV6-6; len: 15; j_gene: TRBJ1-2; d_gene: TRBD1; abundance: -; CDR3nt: TGTGCCAGCAGCCGATCAGGGGGCCGAAACTATGGCTACACCTTC; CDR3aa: CASSRSGGRNYGYTF
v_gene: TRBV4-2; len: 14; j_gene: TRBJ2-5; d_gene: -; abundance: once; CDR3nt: TGTGCCAGCAGCCAAGATCCGGGAAAAGAGACCCAGTACTTC; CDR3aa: CASSQDPGKETQYF
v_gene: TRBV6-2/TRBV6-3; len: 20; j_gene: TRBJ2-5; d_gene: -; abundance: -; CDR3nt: TGTGCCAGCAGCCTAGGGGTCGTGATAACTTTGATCGGATCACAAGAGACCCAGTACTTC; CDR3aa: CASSLGVVITLIGSQETQYF
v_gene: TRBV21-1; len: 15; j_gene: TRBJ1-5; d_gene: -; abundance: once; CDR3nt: TGTGCCAGCAGCACCCTTCAGGGGGCTCGGCAGCCCCAGCATTTT; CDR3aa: CASSTLQGARQPQHF
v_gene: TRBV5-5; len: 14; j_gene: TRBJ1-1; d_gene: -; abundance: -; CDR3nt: TGTGCCAGCAGCTTGTTCTCCCTAGGCACTGAAGCTTTCTTT; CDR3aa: CASSLFSLGTEAFF
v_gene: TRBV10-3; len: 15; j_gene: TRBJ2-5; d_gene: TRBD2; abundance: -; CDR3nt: TGTGCCATCAGTCCCAGCGGGAGGGCCCTCGAGACCCAGTACTTC; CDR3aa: CAISPSGRALETQYF
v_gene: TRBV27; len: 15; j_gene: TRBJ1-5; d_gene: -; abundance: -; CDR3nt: TGTGCCAGCAGTTGGTCGGCAGGGGCCAATCAGCCCCAGCATTTT; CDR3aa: CASSWSAGANQPQHF
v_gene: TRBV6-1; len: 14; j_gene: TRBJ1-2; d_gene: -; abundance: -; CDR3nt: TGTGCCAGCAGTGATGGGGTCCCCAACTATGGCTACACCTTC; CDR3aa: CASSDGVPNYGYTF
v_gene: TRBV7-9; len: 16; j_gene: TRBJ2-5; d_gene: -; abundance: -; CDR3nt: TGTGCCAGCAGCTCCGAACTGAGGGGGGCCCAAGAGACCCAGTACTTC; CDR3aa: CASSSELRGAQETQYF
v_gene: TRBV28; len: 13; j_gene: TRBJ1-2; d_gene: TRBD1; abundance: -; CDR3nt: TGTGCCAGCGGGGACAGGGCGAAGTATGGCTACACCTTC; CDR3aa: CASGDRAKYGYTF
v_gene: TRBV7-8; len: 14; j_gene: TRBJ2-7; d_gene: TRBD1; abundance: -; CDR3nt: TGTGCCAGCAGCTTGAACGGACAGGGCTACGAGCAGTACTTC; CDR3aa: CASSLNGQGYEQYF
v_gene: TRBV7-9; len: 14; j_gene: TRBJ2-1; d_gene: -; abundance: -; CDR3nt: TGTGCCAGCAGCTTAGCGCGAACTCCTGATGAGCAGTTCTTC; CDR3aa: CASSLARTPDEQFF
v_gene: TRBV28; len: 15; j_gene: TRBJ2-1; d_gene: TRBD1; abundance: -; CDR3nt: TGTGCCAGCAGTTTGGGACAGGGGGCTTTGTCTAGCCAGTTCTTC; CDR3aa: CASSLGQGALSSQFF
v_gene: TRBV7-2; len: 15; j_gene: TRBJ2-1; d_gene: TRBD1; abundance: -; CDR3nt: TGTGCCAGCAGCGAACAGGGGGCCTCCTACAATGAGCAGTTCTTC; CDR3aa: CASSEQGASYNEQFF
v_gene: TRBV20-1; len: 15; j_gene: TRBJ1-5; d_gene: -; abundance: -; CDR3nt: TGCAGTGCTAGTCTTAGTGGGCTGGGCAATCAGCCCCAGCATTTT; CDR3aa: CSASLSGLGNQPQHF
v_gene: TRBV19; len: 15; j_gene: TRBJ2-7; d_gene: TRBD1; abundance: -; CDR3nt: TGTGCCAGTAGCGTTATGGGACAGGGATTGTACGAGCAGTACTTC; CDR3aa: CASSVMGQGLYEQYF
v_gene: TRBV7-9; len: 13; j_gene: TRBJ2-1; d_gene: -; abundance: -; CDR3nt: TGTGCCAGCAGCCGGGACCGTCGCGGGGAGCAGTTCTTC; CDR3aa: CASSRDRRGEQFF
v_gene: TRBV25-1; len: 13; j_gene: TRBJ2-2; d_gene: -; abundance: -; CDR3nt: TGTGCCAGCAGAGGGGCGAACACCGGGGAGCTGTTTTTT; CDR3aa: CASRGANTGELFF
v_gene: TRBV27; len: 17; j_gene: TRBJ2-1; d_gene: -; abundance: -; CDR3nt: TGTGCCAGCAGTTTGCTTCTGGTGGGGGACTCCTACAATGAGCAGTTCTTC; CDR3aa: CASSLLLVGDSYNEQFF
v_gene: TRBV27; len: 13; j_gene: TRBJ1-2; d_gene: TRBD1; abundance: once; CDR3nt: TGTGCCAGCAGTCTTAGAGGACAGGGTGGCTACACCTTC; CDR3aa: CASSLRGQGGYTF
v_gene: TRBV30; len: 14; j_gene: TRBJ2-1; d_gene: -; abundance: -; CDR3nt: TGTGCCTGGAGTGGAGGGGTTGGGGTCAATGAGCAGTTCTTC; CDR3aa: CAWSGGVGVNEQFF
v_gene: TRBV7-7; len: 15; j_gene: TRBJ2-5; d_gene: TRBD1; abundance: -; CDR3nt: TGTGCTAGCAGCTTAAACAGGGGGCGCGGGGAGACCCAGTACTTC; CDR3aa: CASSLNRGRGETQYF